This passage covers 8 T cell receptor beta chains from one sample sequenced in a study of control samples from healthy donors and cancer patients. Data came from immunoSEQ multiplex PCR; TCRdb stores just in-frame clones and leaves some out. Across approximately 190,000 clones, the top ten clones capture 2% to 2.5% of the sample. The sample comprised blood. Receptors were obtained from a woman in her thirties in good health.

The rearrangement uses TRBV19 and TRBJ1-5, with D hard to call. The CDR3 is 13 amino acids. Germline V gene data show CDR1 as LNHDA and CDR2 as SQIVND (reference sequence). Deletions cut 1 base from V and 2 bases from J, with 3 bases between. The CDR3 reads CASSIVGNQPQHF. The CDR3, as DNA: TGTGCCAGTAGTATAGTGGGCAATCAGCCCCAGCATTTT.

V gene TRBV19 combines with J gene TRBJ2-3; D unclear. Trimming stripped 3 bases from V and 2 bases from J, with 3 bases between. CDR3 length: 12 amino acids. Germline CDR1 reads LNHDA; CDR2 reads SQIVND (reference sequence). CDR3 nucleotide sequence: TGTGCCAGTAGTATTACCACAGATACGCAGTATTTT. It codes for CASSITTDTQYF.

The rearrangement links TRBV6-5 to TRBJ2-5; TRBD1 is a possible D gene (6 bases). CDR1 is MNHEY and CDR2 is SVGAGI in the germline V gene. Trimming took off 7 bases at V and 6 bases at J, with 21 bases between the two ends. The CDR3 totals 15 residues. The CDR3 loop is CASIQSAGDLKTQYF. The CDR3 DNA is TGTGCCAGCATCCAGTCTGCAGGGGATTTAAAGACCCAGTACTTC.

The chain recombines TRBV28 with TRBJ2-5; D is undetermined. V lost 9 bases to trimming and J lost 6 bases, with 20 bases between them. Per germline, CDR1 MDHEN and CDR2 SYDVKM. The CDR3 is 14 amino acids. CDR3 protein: CASRGTGEAQTQYF. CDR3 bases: TGTGCCAGTCGCGGAACGGGTGAGGCTCAGACCCAGTACTTC.

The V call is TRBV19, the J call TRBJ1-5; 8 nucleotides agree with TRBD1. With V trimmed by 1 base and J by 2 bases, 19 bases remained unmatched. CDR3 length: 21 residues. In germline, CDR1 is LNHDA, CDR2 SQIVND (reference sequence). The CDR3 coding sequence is TGTGCCAGTAGTATAGGTATCCCTATCCTCTCAGGGGGCGGGGGCAATCAGCCCCAGCATTTT. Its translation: CASSIGIPILSGGGGNQPQHF.

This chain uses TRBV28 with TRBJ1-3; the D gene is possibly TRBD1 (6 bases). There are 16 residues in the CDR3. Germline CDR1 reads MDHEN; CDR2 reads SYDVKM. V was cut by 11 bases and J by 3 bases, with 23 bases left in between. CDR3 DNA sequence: TGTGCCTCTACCCCTTCACGGGGGCATAGTGGAAACACCATATATTTT. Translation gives CASTPSRGHSGNTIYF.

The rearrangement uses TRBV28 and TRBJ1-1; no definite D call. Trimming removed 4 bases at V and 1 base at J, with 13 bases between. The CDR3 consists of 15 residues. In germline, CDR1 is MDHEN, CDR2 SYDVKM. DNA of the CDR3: TGTGCCAGCAGTTATCTCTTCGATTCGAACACTGAAGCTTTCTTT. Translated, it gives CASSYLFDSNTEAFF.

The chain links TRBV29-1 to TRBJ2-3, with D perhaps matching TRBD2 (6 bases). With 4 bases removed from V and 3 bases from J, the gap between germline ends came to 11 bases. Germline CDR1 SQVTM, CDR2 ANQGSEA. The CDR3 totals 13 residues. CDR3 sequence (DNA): TGCAGCGTTGTGGGGAGGTTAACAGATACGCAGTATTTT. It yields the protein CSVVGRLTDTQYF.